The 31 T cell receptor beta chains below all came from one sample that was sequenced in a study of blood T cells in healthy people across ages. With a J-beta primer mix and a sample-barcoded 5' primer, a second PCR ran about 7 to 11 cycles. TCRdb independently ran MiXCR on the 5' RACE reads; one entry per CDR3 protein. This sample has roughly 800,000 distinct CDR3 sequences, with around half found just once. Sequenced input: blood. These receptors were obtained from an elderly man in good health.

The chain carries TRBV4-1 and TRBJ2-5, with D unresolved. The CDR3 totals 13 residues. CDR1 and CDR2 (germline): MGHRA, YSYEKL. The ends were cut back, 1 base at V and 7 bases at J, with 10 bases in the middle. CDR3 sequence (DNA): TGCGCCAGCAGCCAAGGAGGCGATCGGACCCAGTACTTC. Protein sequence: CASSQGGDRTQYF.

The chain joins TRBV20-1 to TRBJ2-7; weak D call: TRBD1 (6 bases). Per the germline V gene, CDR1 is DFQATT and CDR2 is SNEGSKA (reference sequence). Trimming took 5 bases from V and 6 from J, leaving 23 bases between them. This CDR3 is built from 15 residues. DNA for the CDR3: TGCAGTGCTTTAAGGGGGAGCATTGGGTCCGGCGAGCAGTACTTC. Encoded protein: CSALRGSIGSGEQYF.

The gene calls are TRBV20-1 and TRBJ2-7, with 8 bases matching TRBD2. With V trimmed by 5 bases and J by 3 bases, 9 bases remained unmatched. The germline CDR1 and CDR2 sequences are DFQATT and SNEGSKA (reference sequence). This CDR3 has 14 amino acids. The CDR3 here is CSAGGGRFNYEQYF. The CDR3 DNA follows: TGCAGTGCTGGCGGCGGGAGGTTCAACTACGAGCAGTACTTC.

The sample holds a few counts of this clonotype. V gene TRBV28 combines with J gene TRBJ2-4; TRBD1 matches at 9 bases. The J call may be wrong; the DNA end is better matched by TRBJ2-7. Germline V CDR1 and CDR2: MDHEN, SYDVKM. The CDR3 covers 17 residues. CDR3 bases: TGTGCCAGCAGTCCCAGTTCAGATGGGACAGGGCCCTACGAGCAGTACTTC. Residues: CASSPSSDGTGPYEQYF.

In this sample, this clonotype turned up a few times. V usage is TRBV10-2 and J usage is TRBJ1-2, with 7 nucleotides matching TRBD1. V was clipped by 1 base and J by 2 bases; unmatched bases: 1. CDR3 length equals 14 residues. The V gene's germline CDR1 is WSHSY and CDR2 SAAADI. CDR3 in amino acids: CASSEWGQNYGYTF. CDR3 nucleotides: TGCGCCAGCAGTGAGTGGGGACAGAACTATGGCTACACCTTC.

The chain joins TRBV5-1 to TRBJ2-7; 11 positions agree with TRBD2. After removal of 4 bases from V and 2 bases from J, the junction contained 5 bases not matched to a gene. The CDR3 length is 15 residues. Germline V gene lookup returns CDR1 SGHRS and CDR2 YFSETQ. For the CDR3, the DNA is TGCGCCAGCAGCACCGGACTAGCGGGTACCTACGAGCAGTACTTC. Encoded protein: CASSTGLAGTYEQYF.

The rearrangement joins TRBV4-1 to TRBJ1-2, with D possibly matching TRBD1 (5 bases). CDR3 length: 12 amino acids. CDR1 and CDR2 (germline): MGHRA, YSYEKL. The V end lost 0 bases, the J end lost 8 bases, and 7 bases lay between the germline ends. The CDR3 loop reads CASSQDGAGYTF. In DNA, the CDR3 is TGCGCCAGCAGCCAAGACGGGGCCGGCTACACCTTC.

J is TRBJ2-7 and V is TRBV28; TRBD1 matches at 10 bases. This CDR3 spans 15 amino acids. Trimming took 6 bases from V and 2 from J; bases not matched to a gene: 7. From germline, CDR1 is MDHEN and CDR2 SYDVKM. DNA for the CDR3: TGTGCCAGCAGACCCGGGACAGGGGCGGCCTACGAGCAGTACTTC. Its translation: CASRPGTGAAYEQYF.

The V call is TRBV15, the J call TRBJ1-5, with D perhaps TRBD1 (5 bases). Between the trimmed V and J ends, which lost 0 bases and 0 bases, there was a span of 12 bases. This CDR3 comprises 17 residues. CDR1 is LNHNV and CDR2 is YYDKDF in the germline V gene (reference sequence). The CDR3 sequence: CATSRDPGGISNQPQHF. For the CDR3, the DNA is TGTGCCACCAGCAGAGACCCCGGGGGGATTAGCAATCAGCCCCAGCATTTT.

V and J are TRBV29-1 and TRBJ1-5, with a weak D call TRBD1 (5 bases). With 7 bases removed from V and 2 bases from J, the gap between germline ends came to 12 bases. The germline gives CDR1 SQVTM, CDR2 ANQGSEA. There are 13 residues in the CDR3. CDR3 in amino acids: CSGHQGGNQPQHF. The CDR3 nucleotides read TGCAGCGGTCATCAGGGAGGCAATCAGCCCCAGCATTTT.

The chain is built from TRBV6-6 and TRBJ2-1; D not certain. Germline values: CDR1 MNHNY, CDR2 SVGAGI (reference sequence). Trimming shortened V by 2 bases and J by 4 bases, and 12 bases separated the two germline ends. The CDR3 runs 15 residues. In DNA, the CDR3 is TGTGCCAGCAGTTACAGTCAGACCTATTACAATGAGCAGTTCTTC. Protein: CASSYSQTYYNEQFF.

This clonotype appeared once. The rearrangement joins TRBV11-2 to TRBJ2-7; D gene unclear. Trimming removed 1 base from V and 3 bases from J, with 10 bases in between. The length of the CDR3 is 14 residues. In germline, CDR1 is SGHAT, CDR2 FQNNGV. The CDR3 coding sequence is TGTGCCAGCAGCTTAGTTCTGGTGAGCTACGAGCAGTACTTC. This encodes CASSLVLVSYEQYF.

The rearrangement joins TRBV5-1 to TRBJ2-7, with 7 nucleotides matching TRBD2. Per germline, CDR1 SGHRS and CDR2 YFSETQ. The length of the CDR3 is 14 residues. The J segment lost 3 bases and the V segment lost 0 bases, leaving 3 bases of the junction unmatched. DNA of the CDR3: TGCGCCAGCAGCTTGGCCGCGGGGGTCTACGAGCAGTACTTC. This encodes CASSLAAGVYEQYF.

The genes are TRBV7-8 and TRBJ1-1, with D unresolved. Germline V gives CDR1 SGHVS, CDR2 FQNEAQ. V was shortened by 1 base and J by 0 bases, with 6 bases between the two germline ends. This CDR3 contains 14 residues. CDR3 nucleotides: TGTGCCAGCAGCTTAGTCGCTATGAACACTGAAGCTTTCTTT. It is translated as CASSLVAMNTEAFF.

The chain links TRBV6-2 or TRBV6-3 to TRBJ2-4; 9 bases map to TRBD1. This CDR3 is 14 amino acids long. J gave up 6 bases and V 6 bases, and 6 bases lay outside the gene matches. In germline, CDR1 is MNHEY, CDR2 SVGEGT. The CDR3 coding sequence is TGTGCCAGCAGGAAACAGGGGGCGTTAAACATTCAGTACTTC. Translated: CASRKQGALNIQYF.

In this sample, this clonotype turned up many times. The rearrangement links TRBV20-1 to TRBJ1-1; D is ambiguous. The CDR3 totals 11 residues. Germline CDR1 DFQATT, CDR2 SNEGSKA (reference sequence). CDR3 region: CRVPLNTEAFF. DNA for the CDR3: TGCAGGGTTCCATTGAACACTGAAGCTTTCTTT.

The chain links TRBV24-1 to TRBJ2-7; D possibly corresponds to TRBD1 (6 bases). Germline-derived CDR1 and CDR2 are KGHDR and SFDVKD. This CDR3 comprises 14 residues. V lost 2 bases and J 4 bases, leaving 11 bases between the germline ends. In DNA form, the CDR3 reads TGTGCCACCAGTGATTCGGACAGAAATTACGAGCAGTACTTC. As protein: CATSDSDRNYEQYF.

This clonotype appeared a few times. This chain uses TRBV12-3 or TRBV12-4 with TRBJ1-4, with D perhaps TRBD1 (5 bases). The CDR3 length is 16 residues. The V end was cut by 1 base, the J end by 0 bases, with 9 bases between. CDR3 coding DNA: TGTGCCAGCAGTTTAGGGGGACCTGCAACTAATGAAAAACTGTTTTTT. As protein: CASSLGGPATNEKLFF.

On this clonotype: The conserved closing phenylalanine or tryptophan is absent in this CDR3, likely reflecting a read error. No DNA is shown, since the ends of the CDR3 on it are uncertain; the CDR3 is the one TCRdb lists. The CDR3 is CASSLRLARGPTSSTS. The rearrangement joins TRBV27 to TRBJ2-7; TRBD1, the D gene given by the table, was not confirmed from the DNA. The CDR3 sequence runs 16 residues, both termini included. Germline assignment: CDR1 MNHEY and CDR2 SMNVEV (reference sequence).

J is TRBJ2-5 and V is TRBV29-1, with a tentative D call TRBD2 (7 bases). Trimming left V 6 bases short and J 4 bases short, with 21 bases between. Germline-derived CDR1 and CDR2 are SQVTM and ANQGSEA. The CDR3 sequence is 15 residues long. The CDR3 DNA reads as TGCAGCGTGAGGGGGGGACACCTAGGCGGAGAGACCCAGTACTTC. This translates into CSVRGGHLGGETQYF.

The gene calls are TRBV29-1 and TRBJ2-2; D may be TRBD1 (6 bases). With 2 bases removed from V and 5 bases from J, the gap between germline ends came to 12 bases. This CDR3 contains 14 residues. Germline V gene data show CDR1 as SQVTM and CDR2 as ANQGSEA. In DNA, the CDR3 is TGCAGCGTTGAACTAACAGGGAAAACCGGGGAGCTGTTTTTT. As protein: CSVELTGKTGELFF.

The genes are TRBV6-5 and TRBJ2-7, with TRBD1 matching 9 bases. Germline loops: CDR1 MNHEY, CDR2 SVGAGI. CDR3 length: 15 residues. The J segment lost 2 bases and the V segment lost 6 bases, leaving 8 bases of the junction unmatched. CDR3 protein: CASSTGQGPPYEQYF. As DNA, the CDR3 is TGTGCCAGCAGCACAGGACAGGGGCCACCCTACGAGCAGTACTTC.

This clonotype was counted only a few times. J is TRBJ1-2 and V is TRBV12-3 or TRBV12-4; D is unclear. V lost 5 bases, J lost 8 bases, and 21 bases lay in between. CDR3 size: 15 residues. CDR3 bases: TGTGCCAGCAGTCCCGCCGGGCAGCTCGCTACAGGCTACACCTTC. The encoded protein is CASSPAGQLATGYTF.

The CDR3 here is CASTRAAGDEQYF. CDR3 DNA: TGTGCCAGCACCAGAGCCGCCGGGGACGAGCAGTACTTC. The chain employs TRBV6-1 and TRBJ2-5, with a possible D match to TRBD2 (5 bases). The DNA end lines up better with TRBJ2-7; the J call may be wrong. The CDR3 has 13 residues. Germline values: CDR1 MNHNS, CDR2 SASEGT.

The chain couples TRBV20-1 to TRBJ2-3, with a tentative D call TRBD2 (6 bases). CDR3 length: 15 residues. Deletions cut 4 bases from V and 14 bases from J, with 28 bases between. Germline values: CDR1 DFQATT, CDR2 SNEGSKA (reference sequence). The CDR3 is CSAIPPRGAHRYAYF. The DNA of the CDR3 is TGCAGTGCTATCCCCCCGCGGGGAGCTCACAGATACGCGTATTTT.

This clonotype has a handful of counts. This chain connects TRBV7-9 to TRBJ2-7; 9 nucleotides match TRBD2. The germline V gene has CDR1 SEHNR and CDR2 FQNEAQ (reference sequence). V was clipped by 5 bases and J by 6 bases; unmatched bases: 11. This CDR3 is built from 15 residues. The CDR3 is CASSGISGSVSEQYF. DNA for the CDR3: TGTGCCAGCAGCGGAATTAGCGGGAGTGTGAGCGAGCAGTACTTC.

The rearrangement uses TRBV6-5 and TRBJ2-7; D may match TRBD1 or TRBD2 (6 bases each). The V gene lost 6 bases and the J gene lost 7 bases, with 19 bases spanning the gap. The CDR3 totals 14 residues. The germline CDR1 and CDR2 sequences are MNHEY and SVGAGI. The CDR3 sequence: CASRGNREEGEQYF. CDR3 DNA: TGTGCCAGCAGAGGGAACAGGGAGGAAGGAGAGCAGTACTTC.

This chain links TRBV27 with TRBJ2-2; TRBD1 or TRBD2 may be the D gene (5 bases each). Trimming stripped 2 bases from V and 6 bases from J, with 13 bases between. The CDR3 is made up of 15 amino acids. Germline-derived CDR1 and CDR2 are MNHEY and SMNVEV (reference sequence). The CDR3 bases are TGTGCCAGCAGTTTAAGAGGGGTTCGACCCGGGGAGCTGTTTTTT. Protein sequence: CASSLRGVRPGELFF.

This clonotype was observed a few times. The V call is TRBV6-2 or TRBV6-3, the J call TRBJ2-3; a possible D gene is TRBD1 (7 bases). Germline V gene data show CDR1 as MNHEY and CDR2 as SVGEGT. The CDR3 runs 14 residues. Trimming removed 6 bases from V and 14 bases from J, with 24 bases in between. The CDR3 coding sequence is TGTGCCAGCAGCCGGCGGGATCGGGACAGATACGCGTATTTT. Residues: CASSRRDRDRYAYF.

This clonotype was seen a few times. The chain has TRBV12-3 or TRBV12-4 and TRBJ2-3; D not resolved. This CDR3 comprises 11 residues. Trimming pared 4 bases from V and 14 bases from J, leaving 13 bases between. Written as DNA, the CDR3 is TGTGCCAGCAGTTCTCACAGAGACGCGTATTTT. As protein: CASSSHRDAYF.

CDR3 region: CSVGTASLAFF. The CDR3 nucleotides read TGCAGCGTAGGGACAGCCTCTTTGGCTTTCTTT. The V call is TRBV29-1, the J call TRBJ1-1; 7 bases agree with TRBD1. CDR1 and CDR2 (germline): SQVTM, ANQGSEA. The CDR3 is 11 amino acids. After removal of 6 bases from V and 11 bases from J, the junction contained 9 bases not matched to a gene.